These 5 T cell receptor beta chains were sequenced from one sample in a study of PD-1 blockade in mismatch repair-deficient tumors. Repertoires were generated with immunoSEQ multiplex PCR, while TCRdb's copy carries only in-frame clones and drops some. The sample consists of 40,000 to 60,000 clones, 77% of them appearing once. This material consisted of PBMCs, taken before pembrolizumab treatment. The receptors shown here come from an adult with mismatch repair-deficient cancer.

This chain joins TRBV6-1 and TRBJ2-7; D call uncertain. Germline CDR1 and CDR2: MNHNS and SASEGT. Trimming cost V 2 bases and J 6 bases, with 8 bases left between them. This CDR3 contains 12 residues. This CDR3 reads CASSEYGREQYF. The DNA for the CDR3 is TGTGCCAGCAGTGAATACGGGCGCGAGCAGTACTTC.

The chain links TRBV9 to TRBJ2-1; tentatively, D is TRBD1 (6 bases). V lost 4 bases to trimming and J lost 8 bases, with 19 bases between them. The CDR3 consists of 15 residues. Germline V gene sequence: CDR1 SGDLS, CDR2 YYNGEE. The CDR3: CASSPRGSVIDEQFF. The CDR3 DNA is TGTGCCAGCAGCCCAAGGGGGAGCGTTATCGATGAGCAGTTCTTC.

V and J are TRBV6-6 and TRBJ1-2, with D perhaps matching TRBD1 (5 bases). Trimming left V 4 bases short and J 8 bases short, with 11 bases between. Germline V gene lookup returns CDR1 MNHNY and CDR2 SVGAGI (reference sequence). CDR3 size: 12 residues. In DNA form, the CDR3 reads TGTGCCAGCAGTTTGGGAACAGGCGGCTACACCTTC. Translated: CASSLGTGGYTF.

The gene calls are TRBV6-5 and TRBJ2-7, with a possible D match to TRBD1 (5 bases). CDR1 and CDR2 (germline): MNHEY, SVGAGI. CDR3 length: 16 amino acids. Trimming removed 0 bases at V and 3 bases at J, with 15 bases between. The CDR3 nucleotides are TGTGCCAGCAGTTACTCGACAGATCCGAGCATCTACGAGCAGTACTTC. Protein sequence: CASSYSTDPSIYEQYF.

The CDR3 DNA reads TGCGCCAGCAGCCTCGGCGGGACAGGGACCACTGAAGCTTTCTTT. It encodes CASSLGGTGTTEAFF. The chain uses TRBV4-1 and TRBJ1-1; 9 bases align to TRBD1. V lost 4 bases, J lost 4 bases, and 7 bases stayed unmatched. The germline CDR1 and CDR2 sequences are MGHRA and YSYEKL. The CDR3 contains 15 residues.